This TCR beta chain was observed in a study of blood T cell repertoires in COVID-19. Overall study: COVID-19 samples collected from the United States, Italy and Spain covered acute and convalescent phases. From T cells, B-cell-depleted T cells, or PBMCs came the material, which was cDNA or gDNA.

Source study methods: Estimates of nucleated cell counts were drawn from the amplification of reference gene primers. The assay was immunoSEQ multiplex PCR, and TCRdb's table has in-frame clones only and misses some. D and trimming were read from the DNA, whereas the V and J calls and clone size are those reported in that table. The table records about 87,000 clones, 86% of them present only once. CDR1 and CDR2 (germline): SGHTA, FQGTGA. The CDR3 runs to 14 residues. J gave up 1 base and V 3 bases, and 1 base lay outside the gene matches. This receptor was obtained from a human donor in a cohort sampled during active COVID-19. What was sequenced was peripheral blood. The chain uses TRBV7-3 and TRBJ2-3; 7 bases align to TRBD2. CDR3 sequence reads: CASSFREGTDTQYF. The CDR3 DNA reads TGTGCCAGCAGCTTTCGGGAGGGCACAGATACGCAGTATTTT. Using reference TRBV7-3 and TRBJ2-3 for the parts outside the CDR3, the full variable domain is GAGVSQTPSNKVTEKGKYVELRCDPISGHTALYWYRQSLGQGPEFLIYFQGTGAADDSGLPNDRFFAVRPEGSVSTLKIQRTERGDSAVYLCASSFREGTDTQYFGPGTRLTVL.